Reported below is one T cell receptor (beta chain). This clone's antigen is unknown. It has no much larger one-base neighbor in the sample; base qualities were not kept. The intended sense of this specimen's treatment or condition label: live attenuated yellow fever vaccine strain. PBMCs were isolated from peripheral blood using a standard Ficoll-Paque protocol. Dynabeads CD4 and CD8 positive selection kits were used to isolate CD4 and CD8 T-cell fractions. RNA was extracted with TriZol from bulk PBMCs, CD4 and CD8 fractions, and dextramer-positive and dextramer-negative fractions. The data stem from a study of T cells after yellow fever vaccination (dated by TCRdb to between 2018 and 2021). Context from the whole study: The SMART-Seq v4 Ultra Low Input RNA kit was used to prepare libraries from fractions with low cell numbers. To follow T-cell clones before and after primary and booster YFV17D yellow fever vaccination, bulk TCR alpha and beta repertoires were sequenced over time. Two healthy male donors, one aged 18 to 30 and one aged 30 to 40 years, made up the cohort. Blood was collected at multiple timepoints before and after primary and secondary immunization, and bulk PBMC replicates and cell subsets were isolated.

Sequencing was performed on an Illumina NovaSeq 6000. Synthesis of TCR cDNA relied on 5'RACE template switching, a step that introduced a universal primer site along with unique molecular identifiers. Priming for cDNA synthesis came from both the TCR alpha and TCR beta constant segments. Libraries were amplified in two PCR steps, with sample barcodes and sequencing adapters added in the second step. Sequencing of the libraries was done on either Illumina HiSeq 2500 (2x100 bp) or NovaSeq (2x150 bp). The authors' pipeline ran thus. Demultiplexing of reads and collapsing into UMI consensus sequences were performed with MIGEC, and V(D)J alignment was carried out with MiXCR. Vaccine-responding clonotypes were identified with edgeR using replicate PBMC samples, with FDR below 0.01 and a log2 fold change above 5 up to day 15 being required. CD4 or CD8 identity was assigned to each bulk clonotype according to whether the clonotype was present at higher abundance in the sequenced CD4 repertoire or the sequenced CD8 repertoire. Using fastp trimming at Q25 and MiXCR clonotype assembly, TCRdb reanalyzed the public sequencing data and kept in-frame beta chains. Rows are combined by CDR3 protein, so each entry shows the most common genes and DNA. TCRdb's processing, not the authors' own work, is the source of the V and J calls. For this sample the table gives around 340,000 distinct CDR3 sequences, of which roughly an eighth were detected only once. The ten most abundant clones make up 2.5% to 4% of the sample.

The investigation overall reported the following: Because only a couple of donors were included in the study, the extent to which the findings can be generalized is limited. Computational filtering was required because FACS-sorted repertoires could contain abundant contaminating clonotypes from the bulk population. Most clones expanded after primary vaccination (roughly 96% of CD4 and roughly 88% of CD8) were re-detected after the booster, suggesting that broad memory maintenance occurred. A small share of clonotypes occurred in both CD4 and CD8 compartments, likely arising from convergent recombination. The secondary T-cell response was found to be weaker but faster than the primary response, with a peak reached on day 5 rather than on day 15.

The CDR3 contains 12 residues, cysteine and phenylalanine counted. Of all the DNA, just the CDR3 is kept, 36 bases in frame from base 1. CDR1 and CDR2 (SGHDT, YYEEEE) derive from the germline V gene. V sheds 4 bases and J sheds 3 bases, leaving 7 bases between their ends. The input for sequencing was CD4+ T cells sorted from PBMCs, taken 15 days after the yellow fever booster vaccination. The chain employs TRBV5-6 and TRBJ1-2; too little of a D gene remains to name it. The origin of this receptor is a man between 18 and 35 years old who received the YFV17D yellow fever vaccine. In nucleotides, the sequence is TGTGCCAGCAGCCCCCAGGACTATGGCTACACCTTC. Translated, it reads CASSPQDYGYTF.